This entry describes one T cell receptor (beta chain). V lost 3 bases, J lost 6 bases, and 7 bases stayed unmatched. The CDR3 extends over 15 amino acids. Germline V CDR1 and CDR2: LGHNA, YSLEER. These data originate in a study of blood T cell repertoires in COVID-19. Looking at the study overall: The study drew acute and convalescent COVID-19 samples from the United States, Italy and Spain. T cells, B-cell-depleted T cells, or PBMCs supplied cDNA or gDNA.

The data were produced by immunoSEQ multiplex PCR, yet TCRdb's version contains in-frame clones alone and is incomplete. The table records roughly 34,000 clones, around 80% of them present only once. The source of this sequence is a man aged 80 or over with acute or convalescent COVID-19. Sequences were obtained from peripheral blood. The chain recombines TRBV4-3 with TRBJ1-2, with 10 bases that match TRBD1. CDR3 sequence reads: CASSQDRGVLHGYTF. The CDR3 region has the DNA TGCGCCAGCAGCCAGGACAGGGGGGTGTTACATGGCTACACCTTC.